Here is one TCR beta chain with its context. Germline assignment: CDR1 MNHNY and CDR2 SVGAGI (reference sequence). With 5 bases clipped from V and 6 bases from J, the junction kept 12 bases outside the gene matches. The CDR3 extends over 17 amino acids. This specimen belongs to a study of blood T cell repertoires in COVID-19. Study details: Specimens from acute and convalescent COVID-19 originated in the United States, Italy and Spain. PBMCs, B-cell-depleted T cells, or T cells provided the cDNA or gDNA that made up the material.

Original processing notes: Estimated nucleated cell counts came from reference gene primer amplification. Profiled with immunoSEQ multiplex PCR; TCRdb holds only in-frame clones, not every one. V, J and clone size were drawn from that table, and D and trimming were deduced from the DNA. The table lists a few hundred thousand clones, roughly 90% of them singletons, with roughly 4% in the top ten. The sequence came from a man aged 55 to 70 who had recovered from COVID-19. The sequencing input was peripheral blood. J is TRBJ2-3 and V is TRBV6-6; 12 bases agree with TRBD2. CDR3 in DNA: TGTGCCAGCAGTCAGACTAGCGGGGGCCTGTACACGGATACGCAGTATTTT. Amino acids: CASSQTSGGLYTDTQYF.